This TCR beta chain was recovered during a study of beta chain features in type 1 diabetes. Study-level points and caveats: Compared with healthy donors, patients appeared to share more similar naive, central memory and regulatory TCRB repertoires. A moderate, significant TCRB CDR3 shortening appeared in type 1 diabetes across four CD4+ subsets.

A note on this clone: The antigen remains unidentified.

Per the germline V gene, CDR1 is SGHNT and CDR2 is YYREEE (reference sequence). The V and J ends lost 4 bases and 5 bases, in that order; junction bases with no gene match: 4. CDR3 length: 14 amino acids. Expressed TCRB transcripts were sequenced because the entire RNA isolate underwent reverse transcription. TCRdb's copy holds only in-frame clones and misses some; the assay was immunoSEQ multiplex PCR. The data show 20,000 to 30,000 clones, 55% to 70% seen once. This clonotype was sampled from a young man with type 1 diabetes. Input material: Tregs from blood. This chain uses TRBV5-4 with TRBJ2-7; 12 nucleotides align to TRBD1. The CDR3 sequence: CASSPGTGGNEQYF. The CDR3 DNA is TGTGCCAGCAGCCCAGGGACAGGGGGCAACGAGCAGTACTTC.